These 20 T cell receptor beta chains came from one sample sequenced in a study of human T cells and chemical hapten exposure. TCRdb itself ran the 5' RACE reads through MiXCR, one entry per CDR3 protein. This table holds 110,000 or so distinct CDR3 sequences, 19% found once. Total RNA was isolated from whole blood that had not been fractionated. These receptors all stem from a human donor in good health.

This chain links TRBV5-4 with TRBJ2-5; 10 bases match TRBD2. The V gene's germline CDR1 is SGHNT and CDR2 YYREEE (reference sequence). The CDR3 extends over 15 amino acids. V dropped 4 bases and J dropped 3; count of bases not matched to a gene: 6. For the CDR3, the DNA is TGTGCCAGCAGCCCAACGGGACTAGCGAAAGAGACCCAGTACTTC. It is translated as CASSPTGLAKETQYF.

This clonotype has only a few counts. The rearrangement links TRBV29-1 to TRBJ2-1, with 12 positions matching TRBD2. The germline gives CDR1 SQVTM, CDR2 ANQGSEA. J gave up 9 bases and V 6 bases, and 6 bases lay outside the gene matches. The CDR3 loop spans 13 amino acids. The CDR3 is CSVGPTSGGEQFF. The CDR3 nucleotides read TGCAGCGTAGGACCGACTAGCGGGGGTGAGCAGTTCTTC.

The rearrangement uses TRBV3-1 and TRBJ2-3; 8 positions match TRBD1. The CDR3 runs to 14 residues. V lost 7 bases to trimming and J lost 1 base; unmatched junction nucleotides: 4. Germline-derived CDR1 and CDR2 are LGHDT and YNNKEL (reference sequence). CDR3 DNA: TGTGCCAGCACCCAGGGGGCGGGCACAGATACGCAGTATTTT. It translates to CASTQGAGTDTQYF.

The chain combines TRBV6-5 with TRBJ2-3; 10 nucleotides agree with TRBD2. The CDR3 consists of 17 residues. After removal of 0 bases from V and 5 bases from J, the junction contained 8 bases not matched to a gene. Germline V lookup: CDR1 MNHEY, CDR2 SVGAGI. CDR3 nucleotides: TGTGCCAGCAGTTACTCGCTTCTAACTAGCGGGATAGATACGCAGTATTTT. Translation: CASSYSLLTSGIDTQYF.

The genes are TRBV28 and TRBJ1-2, with 7 bases identical to TRBD1. CDR1 is MDHEN, CDR2 SYDVKM, per germline. Trimming took 5 bases from V and 4 from J; bases not matched to a gene: 7. CDR3 length: 14 residues. CDR3 sequence reads: CASSQPGQLYGYTF. CDR3 nucleotide sequence: TGTGCCAGCAGTCAACCGGGACAGCTCTATGGCTACACCTTC.

This chain links TRBV2 with TRBJ1-1; 7 positions agree with TRBD1. CDR1 is SNHLY, CDR2 FYNNEI, per germline. Trimming removed 4 bases from V and 8 bases from J; junction bases left unmatched: 4. The CDR3 consists of 12 residues. The CDR3 nucleotides are TGTGCCAGCAGTGGACAGGGATCCGAAGCTTTCTTT. Translating it yields CASSGQGSEAFF.

The CDR3 loop reads CSGRGQGISRLSGYTF. CDR3 nucleotides: TGCAGTGGCCGGGGACAGGGGATTTCCCGTTTAAGTGGCTACACCTTC. J is TRBJ1-2 and V is TRBV20-1; TRBD1 agrees at 10 bases. V lost 7 bases to trimming and J lost 7 bases; unmatched junction nucleotides: 18. Germline V gene data show CDR1 as DFQATT and CDR2 as SNEGSKA (reference sequence). This CDR3 spans 16 amino acids.

The CDR3, as DNA: TGTGCCAGCAGCTGGGACGGGAGAGGGACAGATACGCAGTATTTT. Translating gives CASSWDGRGTDTQYF. This sequence joins TRBV11-2 and TRBJ2-3; TRBD2 might be the D (6 bases). There are 15 residues in the CDR3. Germline CDR1 reads SGHAT; CDR2 reads FQNNGV. The germline V and J ends were trimmed by 4 bases and 3 bases, with 14 bases remaining between them.

This clonotype was counted a few times. The chain carries TRBV6-2 or TRBV6-3 and TRBJ2-4; no clear D gene. The CDR3 sequence is 16 residues long. The germline CDR1 and CDR2 sequences are MNHEY and SVGEGT. Trimming left V 3 bases short and J 3 bases short, with 15 bases between. In DNA form, the CDR3 reads TGTGCCAGCAGTTATCTAAGGGTATTCGGCAAAAACATTCAGTACTTC. Amino acids: CASSYLRVFGKNIQYF.

The V call is TRBV28, the J call TRBJ2-4; possibly TRBD1 for D (5 bases). Germline CDR1 MDHEN, CDR2 SYDVKM. The V end was cut by 8 bases, the J end by 0 bases, with 14 bases between. CDR3 length: 15 amino acids. As DNA, the CDR3 is TGTGCCAGCTCTCTTCAGGGTATAGCCAAAAACATTCAGTACTTC. This translates into CASSLQGIAKNIQYF.

This clonotype was seen more than once but under ten times. The chain uses TRBV6-6 and TRBJ2-7; D not certain. The CDR3 consists of 12 residues. V dropped 0 bases and J dropped 5 bases, with 5 bases sitting between them. The germline gives CDR1 MNHNY, CDR2 SVGAGI (reference sequence). DNA of the CDR3: TGTGCCAGCAGTTACTCTTCCGACGAGCAGTACTTC. Protein product: CASSYSSDEQYF.

The chain is built from TRBV13 and TRBJ2-3; D gene uncertain. Looked up from germline, CDR1 is PRHDT and CDR2 is FYEKMQ (reference sequence). The V end was cut by 6 bases, the J end by 0 bases, with 13 bases between. This CDR3 region has 15 residues. In nucleotides, the CDR3 is TGTGCCAGCAGTTTCGGGCAACTTAGCACAGATACGCAGTATTTT. It encodes CASSFGQLSTDTQYF.

This chain uses TRBV27 with TRBJ2-6, with D uncertain. The CDR3 length is 16 residues. Germline CDR1 MNHEY, CDR2 SMNVEV (reference sequence). Trimming left V 4 bases short and J 0 bases short, with 10 bases between. This CDR3 is CASSSRTTSGANVLTF. CDR3 nucleotide sequence: TGTGCCAGCAGTTCCCGGACGACCTCTGGGGCCAACGTCCTGACTTTC. The variable domain in full, completed from reference TRBV27 and TRBJ2-6, reads EAQVTQNPRYLITVTGKKLTVTCSQNMNHEYMSWYRQDPGLGLRQIYYSMNVEVTDKGDVPEGYKVSRKEKRNFPLILESPSPNQTSLYFCASSSRTTSGANVLTFGAGSRLTVL.

J is TRBJ1-2 and V is TRBV28, with TRBD1 identical over 7 bases. CDR1 is MDHEN and CDR2 is SYDVKM in the germline V gene. This CDR3 comprises 15 residues. The J segment lost 0 bases and the V segment lost 3 bases, leaving 4 bases of the junction unmatched. The CDR3, as DNA: TGTGCCAGCAGTTTCGGGGACAGATCTAACTATGGCTACACCTTC. It codes for CASSFGDRSNYGYTF.

The CDR3 DNA reads TGTGCCAGCAGTCGATTGACTAGCGGGAGGACCAATGAGCAGTTCTTC. Translating gives CASSRLTSGRTNEQFF. The V gene is TRBV28, the J gene TRBJ2-1; 13 nucleotides agree with TRBD2. The CDR3 totals 16 residues. J was trimmed by 6 bases and V by 5 bases; bases with no gene match: 7. Germline CDR1 is MDHEN and CDR2 is SYDVKM.

V and J are TRBV7-3 and TRBJ2-3; no clear D. The CDR3 has 15 amino acids. Germline values: CDR1 SGHTA, CDR2 FQGTGA. Trimming shortened V by 4 bases and J by 0 bases, and 11 bases separated the two germline ends. The DNA of the CDR3 is TGTGCCAGCAGCTCCCGGGCCGGGAGCACAGATACGCAGTATTTT. It yields the protein CASSSRAGSTDTQYF.

This clonotype was counted a few times. J is TRBJ2-4 and V is TRBV24-1, with D perhaps TRBD2 (6 bases). V lost 3 bases and J lost 9, with 8 bases in between. The germline CDR1 and CDR2 sequences are KGHDR and SFDVKD. The CDR3 totals 12 residues. The CDR3 sequence is CATSDRRGIQYF. The CDR3 DNA reads TGTGCCACCAGTGATCGGCGGGGCATTCAGTACTTC.

This clonotype has just a few counts. This chain connects TRBV7-9 to TRBJ1-5; 7 bases line up with TRBD1. The germline gives CDR1 SEHNR, CDR2 FQNEAQ (reference sequence). This CDR3 spans 15 amino acids. J was trimmed by 0 bases and V by 4 bases; bases with no gene match: 3. In DNA, the CDR3 is TGTGCCAGCAGCTCACAGGGGAATAGCAATCAGCCCCAGCATTTT. Protein product: CASSSQGNSNQPQHF.

V and J are TRBV5-4 and TRBJ2-3; TRBD1 might be the D (5 bases). The germline V gene has CDR1 SGHNT and CDR2 YYREEE (reference sequence). CDR3 length equals 15 residues. V lost 2 bases, J lost 1 base, and 11 bases lay in between. The CDR3 region is CASSFLGVRTDTQYF. The CDR3 region has the DNA TGTGCCAGCAGCTTTCTAGGGGTTCGCACAGATACGCAGTATTTT.

This rearrangement joins TRBV20-1 to TRBJ2-1; 8 nucleotides match TRBD2. Unmatched junction bases numbered 7, after V lost 6 bases and J lost 0 bases. The CDR3 totals 15 residues. Looked up from germline, CDR1 is DFQATT and CDR2 is SNEGSKA (reference sequence). The CDR3 region has the DNA TGCAGTGCGAAAGGACTAGCTAGCTCCTACAATGAGCAGTTCTTC. Translation: CSAKGLASSYNEQFF.